Listed here are 23 T cell receptor beta chains from one sample, sequenced in a study of T cell responses to AZD1222 COVID-19 vaccine. TCRdb's table, derived via immunoSEQ multiplex PCR, lists solely in-frame clones and lacks some. The repertoire has 100,000 or so clones, more than 75% of them found once; the top ten carry 16%. The sample in question was peripheral blood, obtained on day 0 of AZD1222 vaccination. The receptor set was obtained from an adult in good health.

The chain employs TRBV5-1 and TRBJ2-1; tentatively, D is TRBD2 (6 bases). The germline V gene has CDR1 SGHRS and CDR2 YFSETQ. V was shortened by 4 bases and J by 3 bases, with 14 bases between the two germline ends. The CDR3 runs 15 residues. In DNA form, the CDR3 reads TGCGCCAGCAGCCCTTTTAGCGGTTACTACAATGAGCAGTTCTTC. Protein: CASSPFSGYYNEQFF.

Only one count was recorded for this clone. This chain joins TRBV30 and TRBJ1-5, with D hard to call. Germline values: CDR1 GTSNPN, CDR2 SVGIG (reference sequence). With 5 bases removed from V and 4 bases from J, the gap between germline ends came to 15 bases. This CDR3 has 14 amino acids. As DNA, the CDR3 is TGTGCCTGGGGGTTCGGCAGTGATAATCAGCCCCAGCATTTT. It encodes CAWGFGSDNQPQHF.

V and J are TRBV3-1 (or the pseudogene TRBV3-2) and TRBJ1-2; D is perhaps TRBD1 (5 bases). The CDR3 runs 15 residues. The germline V and J ends were trimmed by 1 base and 9 bases, with 18 bases remaining between them. In germline, CDR1 is LGHDT, CDR2 YNNKEL (reference sequence). The CDR3 coding sequence is TGTGCCAGCAGCCAAGGGCTCCGGGGCCTGGGTAGCTACACCTTC. Protein sequence: CASSQGLRGLGSYTF.

The chain employs TRBV7-9 and TRBJ2-7, with 9 bases fitting TRBD1. This CDR3 spans 15 amino acids. Germline-derived CDR1 and CDR2 are SEHNR and FQNEAQ (reference sequence). V trimming: 0 bases; J trimming: 5 bases; junction bases outside the gene matches: 5. The CDR3 region is CASSLAGTGSDEQYF. The CDR3 DNA reads TGTGCCAGCAGCTTAGCCGGGACAGGGTCGGACGAGCAGTACTTC.

V usage is TRBV30 and J usage is TRBJ1-1; perhaps TRBD1 as D (5 bases). V was shortened by 7 bases and J by 8 bases, with 14 bases between the two germline ends. The CDR3 runs 11 residues. The germline V gene encodes CDR1 GTSNPN and CDR2 SVGIG (reference sequence). The CDR3: CASGGGWEAFF. The CDR3 nucleotides read TGTGCCTCCGGGGGTGGGTGGGAAGCTTTCTTT. Together with reference TRBV30 and TRBJ1-1, the CDR3 gives the full variable domain: SQTIHQWPATLVQPVGSPLSLECTVEGTSNPNLYWYRQAAGRGLQLLFYSVGIGQISSEVPQNLSASRPQDRQFILSSKKLLLSDSGFYLCASGGGWEAFFGQGTRLTVV.

The chain employs TRBV30 and TRBJ2-7; TRBD2 agrees at 10 bases. The CDR3 is 14 amino acids. Germline trimming cut 5 bases from V and 3 bases from J; bases unmatched to any gene: 7. The germline CDR1 and CDR2 sequences are GTSNPN and SVGIG (reference sequence). The CDR3 DNA sequence: TGTGCCTGGGGGCCTGGACTAGCGGTCTACGAGCAGTACTTC. It is translated as CAWGPGLAVYEQYF. The variable domain in full, with the rest retrieved from reference TRBV30 and TRBJ2-7, is SQTIHQWPATLVQPVGSPLSLECTVEGTSNPNLYWYRQAAGRGLQLLFYSVGIGQISSEVPQNLSASRPQDRQFILSSKKLLLSDSGFYLCAWGPGLAVYEQYFGPGTRLTVT.

The chain uses TRBV5-4 and TRBJ1-1; possible D gene TRBD1, 5 bases. The CDR3 covers 14 residues. Germline CDR1 and CDR2: SGHNT and YYREEE (reference sequence). Trimming removed 0 bases at V and 1 base at J, with 7 bases between. CDR3 sequence: CASSLADRNTEAFF. The DNA for the CDR3 is TGTGCCAGCAGCTTGGCTGACAGGAACACTGAAGCTTTCTTT.

This clone ranks as medium-sized. V usage is TRBV11-2 and J usage is TRBJ1-5; 7 nucleotides agree with TRBD1. The CDR3 sequence is 16 residues long. Germline V CDR1 and CDR2: SGHAT, FQNNGV. V trimming: 5 bases; J trimming: 1 base; junction bases outside the gene matches: 8. The CDR3 protein is CASSPSGTASNQPQHF. As DNA, the CDR3 is TGTGCCAGCAGCCCGTCCGGGACAGCAAGCAATCAGCCCCAGCATTTT.

V gene TRBV5-5 combines with J gene TRBJ2-1, with 11 bases aligning to TRBD2. This CDR3 contains 15 residues. Looked up from germline, CDR1 is SGHKS and CDR2 is YYEKEE (reference sequence). V trimming: 1 base; J trimming: 9 bases; junction bases outside the gene matches: 6. The CDR3 DNA is TGTGCCAGCAGCTTGTCGGTAGCGGGAGGGTTTGAGCAGTTCTTC. It specifies CASSLSVAGGFEQFF.

The chain combines TRBV7-2 with TRBJ1-1; TRBD1 might be the D (5 bases). Germline V lookup: CDR1 SGHTA, CDR2 FQGNSA. The CDR3 is made up of 14 amino acids. The ends were cut back, 2 bases at V and 7 bases at J, with 14 bases in the middle. The CDR3 DNA reads TGTGCCAGCAGCTTAAGATGGGCAGGGAATGAAGCTTTCTTT. Translating gives CASSLRWAGNEAFF.

V and J are TRBV29-1 and TRBJ1-2; TRBD1 is a possible D gene (6 bases). Trimming removed 6 bases from V and 3 bases from J, with 8 bases in between. The germline CDR1 and CDR2 sequences are SQVTM and ANQGSEA. This CDR3 is built from 11 residues. The CDR3 DNA sequence: TGCAGCGTCCAGGGGCACTATGGCTACACCTTC. Encoded protein: CSVQGHYGYTF.

The gene calls are TRBV19 and TRBJ2-1; 11 positions match TRBD2. Germline CDR1 and CDR2: LNHDA and SQIVND (reference sequence). CDR3 length equals 14 residues. Trimming removed 5 bases from V and 3 bases from J; junction bases left unmatched: 0. CDR3 residues: CASSGLAGYNEQFF. DNA for the CDR3: TGTGCCAGTAGTGGACTAGCGGGCTACAATGAGCAGTTCTTC.

V and J are TRBV29-1 and TRBJ2-5; D uncertain. The V gene lost 3 bases and the J gene lost 4 bases, with 9 bases spanning the gap. This CDR3 has 12 amino acids. Germline V gene sequence: CDR1 SQVTM, CDR2 ANQGSEA. CDR3 sequence (DNA): TGCAGCGTTGAGCGGCCGGGAGAGACCCAGTACTTC. This sequence encodes CSVERPGETQYF. Based on the CDR3 plus reference TRBV29-1 and TRBJ2-5, the full variable domain is SAVISQKPSRDICQRGTSLTIQCQVDSQVTMMFWYRQQPGQSLTLIATANQGSEATYESGFVIDKFPISRPNLTFSTLTVSNMSPEDSSIYLCSVERPGETQYFGPGTRLLVL.

The chain couples TRBV5-1 to TRBJ1-2; D may be TRBD1 (5 bases). CDR1 and CDR2 from the germline V gene are SGHRS and YFSETQ. This CDR3 comprises 15 residues. Trimming removed 0 bases from V and 6 bases from J, with 15 bases in between. CDR3 sequence reads: CASSLAANRQDGYTF. CDR3 DNA sequence: TGCGCCAGCAGCTTGGCGGCGAACAGGCAAGATGGCTACACCTTC. The full variable domain, with the rest looked up from reference TRBV5-1 and TRBJ1-2, is KAGVTQTPRYLIKTRGQQVTLSCSPISGHRSVSWYQQTPGQGLQFLFEYFSETQRNKGNFPGRFSGRQFSNSRSEMNVSTLELGDSALYLCASSLAANRQDGYTFGSGTRLTVV.

In its sample, this clone was seen once. The V gene is TRBV19, the J gene TRBJ1-5; 8 bases agree with TRBD1. CDR3 length: 14 residues. V shed 5 bases and J 5 bases; nucleotides not matched to a gene: 5. Germline V gives CDR1 LNHDA, CDR2 SQIVND (reference sequence). CDR3 coding DNA: TGTGCCAGTAGTCGAACAGGGGGGCATCAGCCCCAGCATTTT. Translated, it gives CASSRTGGHQPQHF. The full variable domain, completed using reference TRBV19 and TRBJ1-5, is DGGITQSPKYLFRKEGQNVTLSCEQNLNHDAMYWYRQDPGQGLRLIYYSQIVNDFQKGDIAEGYSVSREKKESFPLTVTSAQKNPTAFYLCASSRTGGHQPQHFGDGTRLSIL.

V gene TRBV19 combines with J gene TRBJ1-4, with a possible D match to TRBD1 (6 bases). V shed 3 bases and J shed 4 bases, with 15 bases lying between them. From germline, CDR1 is LNHDA and CDR2 SQIVND (reference sequence). CDR3 length equals 16 residues. Here the CDR3 reads CASSIQTGMGNEKLFF. The CDR3 bases are TGTGCCAGTAGTATCCAAACAGGGATGGGTAATGAAAAACTGTTTTTT.

The chain recombines TRBV30 with TRBJ1-1; D gene uncertain. There are 12 residues in the CDR3. The V end was cut by 4 bases, the J end by 10 bases, with 16 bases between. Germline V gene data show CDR1 as GTSNPN and CDR2 as SVGIG (reference sequence). The CDR3 DNA follows: TGTGCCTGGATCCGGAGGTCTTCCCGAGCTTTCTTT. Protein product: CAWIRRSSRAFF.

The chain carries TRBV7-9 and TRBJ1-4; D not resolved. Trimming stripped 5 bases from V and 3 bases from J, with 13 bases between. Germline-derived CDR1 and CDR2 are SEHNR and FQNEAQ (reference sequence). The CDR3 is 15 amino acids. The chain's CDR3 is CASSPTGKPNEKLFF. CDR3 coding DNA: TGTGCCAGCAGCCCGACCGGAAAACCTAATGAAAAACTGTTTTTT.

This clone was seen only once. This chain links TRBV6-5 with TRBJ1-1; 9 bases map to TRBD1. This CDR3 comprises 12 residues. Trimming at V came to 5 bases and at J to 10 bases, leaving 5 bases not matched to a gene. Germline CDR1 is MNHEY and CDR2 is SVGAGI. This chain's CDR3 is CASSPTGQGAFF. For the CDR3, the DNA is TGTGCCAGCAGTCCTACGGGACAGGGAGCTTTCTTT.

The chain couples TRBV29-1 to TRBJ2-3; D perhaps matches TRBD1 (6 bases). Between the trimmed V and J ends, which lost 8 bases and 6 bases, there was a span of 12 bases. This CDR3 is built from 11 residues. Germline loops: CDR1 SQVTM, CDR2 ANQGSEA. CDR3 residues: CSYRTGDTQYF. CDR3 DNA: TGCAGCTACCGCACAGGGGATACGCAGTATTTT.

CDR3 protein: CASSGTSGRWNEQFF. For the CDR3, the DNA is TGTGCCAGCAGTGGTACTAGCGGGAGATGGAATGAGCAGTTCTTC. The V and J genes are TRBV2 and TRBJ2-1, with 11 positions matching TRBD2. With 4 bases clipped from V and 7 bases from J, the junction kept 6 bases outside the gene matches. This CDR3 has 15 residues. CDR1 is SNHLY, CDR2 FYNNEI, per germline.

This chain connects TRBV20-1 to TRBJ2-2, with a tentative D call TRBD2 (5 bases). V lost 3 bases to trimming and J lost 1 base, with 12 bases between them. Germline V CDR1 and CDR2: DFQATT, SNEGSKA (reference sequence). CDR3 size: 15 residues. The CDR3 sequence is CSASHGVENTGELFF. The CDR3 nucleotides read TGCAGTGCTAGTCACGGGGTGGAGAACACCGGGGAGCTGTTTTTT.

The V call is TRBV20-1, the J call TRBJ1-6, with D perhaps matching TRBD1 (5 bases). V was trimmed by 3 bases and J by 3 bases, leaving 9 bases between them. The germline V gene encodes CDR1 DFQATT and CDR2 SNEGSKA (reference sequence). The CDR3 loop spans 14 amino acids. DNA for the CDR3: TGCAGTGCTAGTGGGCAGGGCTATAATTCACCCCTCCACTTT. Translation: CSASGQGYNSPLHF.